The entry below gives a single T cell receptor (beta chain) sequence along with its context. TCRdb fed the 5' RACE reads into MiXCR, producing one record per CDR3 protein. The data hold 520,000 or so distinct CDR3 sequences, with 22% observed a single time. The CDR3 is 13 amino acids. V was trimmed by 5 bases and J by 4 bases, leaving 11 bases between them. Germline V gene lookup returns CDR1 KGHSH and CDR2 LQKENI. The source of the sample is a study of identical twins. This same sample was also taken into another study, of T cells expressing NK-cell markers. Per that study: Eight donors were sequenced, of whom seven were HCMV-seropositive, while the remaining one was HCMV-seronegative. Alpha-beta TCR T cells were the sole sorting target in several experiments, owing to an anti-gamma-delta TCR antibody. In several donors, these clonotypes also led the CD3+CD56-NKG2C+ fraction.

The chain combines TRBV18 with TRBJ2-5; maybe TRBD2 (5 bases). Sequencing used CD4+ T cells sorted from blood. The clonotype originates from a woman under 30 in good health. CDR3 in amino acids: CASSTTSRETQYF. In nucleotides, the CDR3 is TGTGCCAGCTCAACTACTAGTCGAGAGACCCAGTACTTC.